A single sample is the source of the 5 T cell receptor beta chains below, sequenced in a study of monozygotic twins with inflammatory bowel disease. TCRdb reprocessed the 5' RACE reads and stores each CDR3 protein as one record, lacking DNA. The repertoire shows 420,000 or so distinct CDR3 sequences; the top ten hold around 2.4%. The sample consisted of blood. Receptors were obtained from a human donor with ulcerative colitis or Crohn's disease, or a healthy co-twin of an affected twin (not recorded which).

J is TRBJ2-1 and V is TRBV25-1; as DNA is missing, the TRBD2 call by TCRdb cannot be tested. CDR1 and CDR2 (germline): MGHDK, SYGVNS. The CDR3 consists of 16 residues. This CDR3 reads CASSETRTEYYNEQFF. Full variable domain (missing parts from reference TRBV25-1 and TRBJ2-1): EADIYQTPRYLVIGTGKKITLECSQTMGHDKMYWYQQDPGMELHLIHYSYGVNSTEKGDLSSESTVSRIRTEHFPLTLESARPSHTSQYLCASSETRTEYYNEQFFGPGTRLTVL.

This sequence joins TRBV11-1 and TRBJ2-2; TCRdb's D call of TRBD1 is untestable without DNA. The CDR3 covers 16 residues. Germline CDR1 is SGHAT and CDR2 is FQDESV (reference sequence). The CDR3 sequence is CASYPFPAENTGELFF.

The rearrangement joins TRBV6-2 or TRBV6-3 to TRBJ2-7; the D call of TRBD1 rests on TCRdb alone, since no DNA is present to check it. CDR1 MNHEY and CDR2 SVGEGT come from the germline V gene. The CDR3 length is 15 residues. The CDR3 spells CASSYGGSLTYEQYF.

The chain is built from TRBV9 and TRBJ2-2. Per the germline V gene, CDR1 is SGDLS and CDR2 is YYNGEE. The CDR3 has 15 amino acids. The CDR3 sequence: CASSVRQMNTGELFF.

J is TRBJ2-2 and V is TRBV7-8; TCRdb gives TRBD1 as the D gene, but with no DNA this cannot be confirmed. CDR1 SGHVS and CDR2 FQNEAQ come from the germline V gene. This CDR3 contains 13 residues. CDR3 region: CASSVTGTGELFF.